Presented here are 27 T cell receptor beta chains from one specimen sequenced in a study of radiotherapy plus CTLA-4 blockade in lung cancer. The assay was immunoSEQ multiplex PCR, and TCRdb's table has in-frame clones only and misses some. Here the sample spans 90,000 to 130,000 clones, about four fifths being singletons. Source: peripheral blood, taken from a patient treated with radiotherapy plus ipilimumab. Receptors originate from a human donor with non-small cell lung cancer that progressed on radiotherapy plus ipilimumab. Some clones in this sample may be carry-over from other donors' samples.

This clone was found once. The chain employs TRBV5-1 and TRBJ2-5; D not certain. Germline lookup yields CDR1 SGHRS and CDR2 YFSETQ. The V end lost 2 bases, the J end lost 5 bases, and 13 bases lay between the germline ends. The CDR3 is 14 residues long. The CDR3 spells CASSFSRPEETQYF. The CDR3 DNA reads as TGCGCCAGCAGCTTCTCCAGACCGGAGGAGACCCAGTACTTC.

CDR3 DNA: TGCGCCAGCAGCCAAGATATAGGTAATACGCAGTATTTT. Translating gives CASSQDIGNTQYF. The chain links TRBV4-3 to TRBJ2-3; no firm D call. This CDR3 contains 13 residues. V was shortened by 0 bases and J by 7 bases, with 8 bases between the two germline ends. In germline, CDR1 is LGHNA, CDR2 YSLEER.

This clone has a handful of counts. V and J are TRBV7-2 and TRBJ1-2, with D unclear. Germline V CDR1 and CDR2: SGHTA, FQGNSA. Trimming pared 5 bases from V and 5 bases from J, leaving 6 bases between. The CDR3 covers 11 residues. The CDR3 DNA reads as TGTGCCAGCAGCCTACGATATGGCTACACCTTC. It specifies CASSLRYGYTF.

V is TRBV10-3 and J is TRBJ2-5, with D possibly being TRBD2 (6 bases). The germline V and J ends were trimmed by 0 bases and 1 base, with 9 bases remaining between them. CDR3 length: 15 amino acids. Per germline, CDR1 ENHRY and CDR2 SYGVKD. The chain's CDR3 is CAISESRTIQETQYF. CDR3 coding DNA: TGTGCCATCAGTGAGTCTAGGACTATCCAAGAGACCCAGTACTTC.

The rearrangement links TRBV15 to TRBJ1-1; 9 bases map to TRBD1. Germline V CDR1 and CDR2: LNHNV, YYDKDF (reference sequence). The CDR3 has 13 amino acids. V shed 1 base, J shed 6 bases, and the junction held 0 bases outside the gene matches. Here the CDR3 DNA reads TGTGCCACCAGCAGAGGGACAGGGGCTGAAGCTTTCTTT. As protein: CATSRGTGAEAFF.

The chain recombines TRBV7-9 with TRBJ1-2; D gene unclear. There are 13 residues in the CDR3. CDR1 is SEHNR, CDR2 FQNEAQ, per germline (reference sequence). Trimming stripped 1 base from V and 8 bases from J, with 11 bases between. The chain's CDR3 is CASSLESGMGYTF. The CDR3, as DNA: TGTGCCAGCAGCTTAGAGAGCGGGATGGGCTACACCTTC. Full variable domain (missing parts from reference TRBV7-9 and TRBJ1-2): DTGVSQNPRHKITKRGQNVTFRCDPISEHNRLYWYRQTLGQGPEFLTYFQNEAQLEKSRLLSDRFSAERPKGSFSTLEIQRTEQGDSAMYLCASSLESGMGYTFGSGTRLTVV.

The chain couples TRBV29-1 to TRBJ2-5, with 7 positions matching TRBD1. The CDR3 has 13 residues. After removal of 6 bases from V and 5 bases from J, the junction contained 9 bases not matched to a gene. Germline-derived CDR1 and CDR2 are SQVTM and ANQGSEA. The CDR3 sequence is CSVTAGGQETQYF. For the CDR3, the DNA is TGCAGCGTCACCGCAGGGGGTCAGGAGACCCAGTACTTC.

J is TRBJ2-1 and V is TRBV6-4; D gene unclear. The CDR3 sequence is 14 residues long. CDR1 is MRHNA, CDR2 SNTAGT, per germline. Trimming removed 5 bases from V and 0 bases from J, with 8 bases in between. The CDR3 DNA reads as TGTGCCAGCAGTTCTGTCCCCTCCTACAATGAGCAGTTCTTC. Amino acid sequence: CASSSVPSYNEQFF.

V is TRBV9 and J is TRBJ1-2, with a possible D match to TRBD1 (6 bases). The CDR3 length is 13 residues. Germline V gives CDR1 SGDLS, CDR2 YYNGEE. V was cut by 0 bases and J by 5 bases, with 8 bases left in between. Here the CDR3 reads CASSVAGAYGYTF. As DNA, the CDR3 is TGTGCCAGCAGCGTAGCGGGGGCTTATGGCTACACCTTC.

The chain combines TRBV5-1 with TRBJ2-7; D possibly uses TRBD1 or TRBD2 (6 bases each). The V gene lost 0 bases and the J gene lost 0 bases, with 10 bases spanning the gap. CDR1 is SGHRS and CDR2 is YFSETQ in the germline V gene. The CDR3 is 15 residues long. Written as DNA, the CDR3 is TGCGCCAGCAGCTTGGGCAGGGGACTCTCCTACGAGCAGTACTTC. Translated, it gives CASSLGRGLSYEQYF.

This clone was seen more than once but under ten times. CDR3 residues: CASSESYEQYF. In DNA form, the CDR3 reads TGTGCCAGCAGCGAGTCCTACGAGCAGTACTTC. The chain recombines TRBV7-9 with TRBJ2-7; D unclear. CDR3 length: 11 residues. V was clipped by 5 bases and J by 1 base, with 3 bases between them. Germline V CDR1 and CDR2: SEHNR, FQNEAQ (reference sequence).

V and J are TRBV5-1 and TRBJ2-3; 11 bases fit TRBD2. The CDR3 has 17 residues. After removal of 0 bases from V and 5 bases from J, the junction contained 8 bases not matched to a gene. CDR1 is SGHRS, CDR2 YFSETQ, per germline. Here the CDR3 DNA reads TGCGCCAGCAGCTTGGAGAGTAGCGGGGGGGCAGGAGATACGCAGTATTTT. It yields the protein CASSLESSGGAGDTQYF.

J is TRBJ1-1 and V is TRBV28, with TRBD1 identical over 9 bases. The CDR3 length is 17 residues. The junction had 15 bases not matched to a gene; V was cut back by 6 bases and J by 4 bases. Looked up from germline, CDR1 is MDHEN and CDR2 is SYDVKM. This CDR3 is CASSTPTGTGFLTEAFF. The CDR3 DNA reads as TGTGCCAGCAGCACCCCTACCGGGACAGGGTTTCTCACTGAAGCTTTCTTT.

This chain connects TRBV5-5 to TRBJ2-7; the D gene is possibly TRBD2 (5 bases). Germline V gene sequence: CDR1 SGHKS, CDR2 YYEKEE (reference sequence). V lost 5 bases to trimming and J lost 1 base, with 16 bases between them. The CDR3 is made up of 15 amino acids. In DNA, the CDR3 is TGTGCCAGCAGACTACAGTGGGGAGAGTCCTACGAGCAGTACTTC. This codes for CASRLQWGESYEQYF.

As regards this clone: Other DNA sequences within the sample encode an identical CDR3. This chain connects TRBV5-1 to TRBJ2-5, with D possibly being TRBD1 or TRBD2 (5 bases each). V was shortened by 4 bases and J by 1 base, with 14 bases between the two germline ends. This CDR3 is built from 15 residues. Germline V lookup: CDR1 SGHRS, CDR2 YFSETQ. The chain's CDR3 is CASSPWDGSQETQYF. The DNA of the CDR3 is TGCGCCAGCAGCCCCTGGGACGGGTCCCAAGAGACCCAGTACTTC. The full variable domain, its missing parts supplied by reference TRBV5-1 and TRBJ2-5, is KAGVTQTPRYLIKTRGQQVTLSCSPISGHRSVSWYQQTPGQGLQFLFEYFSETQRNKGNFPGRFSGRQFSNSRSEMNVSTLELGDSALYLCASSPWDGSQETQYFGPGTRLLVL.

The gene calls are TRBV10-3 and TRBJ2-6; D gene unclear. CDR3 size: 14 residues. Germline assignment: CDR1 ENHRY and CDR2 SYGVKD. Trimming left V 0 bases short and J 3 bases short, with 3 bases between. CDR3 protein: CAISESVGANVLTF. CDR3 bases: TGTGCCATCAGTGAGTCGGTTGGGGCCAACGTCCTGACTTTC.

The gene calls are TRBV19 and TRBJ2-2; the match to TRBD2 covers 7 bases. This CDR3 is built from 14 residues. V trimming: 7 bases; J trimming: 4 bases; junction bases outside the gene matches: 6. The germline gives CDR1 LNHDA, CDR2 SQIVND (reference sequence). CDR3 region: CASKKAGSTGELFF. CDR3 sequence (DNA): TGTGCCAGTAAAAAAGCGGGGAGCACCGGGGAGCTGTTTTTT.

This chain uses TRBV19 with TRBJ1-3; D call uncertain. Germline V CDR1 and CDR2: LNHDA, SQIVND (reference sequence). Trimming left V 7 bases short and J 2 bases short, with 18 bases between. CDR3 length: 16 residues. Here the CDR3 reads CASTVGPTLAGNTIYF. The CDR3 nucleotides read TGTGCCAGTACCGTCGGGCCGACATTGGCTGGAAACACCATATATTTT.

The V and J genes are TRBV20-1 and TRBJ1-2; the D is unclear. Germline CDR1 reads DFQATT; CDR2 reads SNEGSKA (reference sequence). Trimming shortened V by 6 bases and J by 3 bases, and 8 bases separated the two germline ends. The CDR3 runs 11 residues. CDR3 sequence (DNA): TGCAGTGCAACACACGACTATGGCTACACCTTC. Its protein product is CSATHDYGYTF.

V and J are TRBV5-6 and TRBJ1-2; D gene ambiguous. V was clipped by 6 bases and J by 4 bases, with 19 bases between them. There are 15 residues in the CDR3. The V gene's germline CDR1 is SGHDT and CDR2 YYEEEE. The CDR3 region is CASTPLGGVSYGYTF. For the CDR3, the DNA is TGTGCCAGCACCCCCCTTGGTGGGGTAAGCTATGGCTACACCTTC.

CDR3 sequence (DNA): TGCGCCAGCAGCTTAGGACAGTCTTTCACTGAAGCTTTCTTT. Translated: CASSLGQSFTEAFF. This rearrangement joins TRBV5-1 to TRBJ1-1; D perhaps matches TRBD1 (6 bases). The V gene lost 2 bases and the J gene lost 4 bases, with 12 bases spanning the gap. The CDR3 loop spans 14 amino acids. Germline values: CDR1 SGHRS, CDR2 YFSETQ.

The chain's CDR3 is CASSTGQYYEQYF. The CDR3, as DNA: TGCGCCAGCAGCACGGGACAGTACTACGAGCAGTACTTC. This chain connects TRBV5-1 to TRBJ2-7; 7 bases line up with TRBD1. The CDR3 runs 13 residues. The junction had 4 bases not matched to a gene; V was cut back by 4 bases and J by 3 bases. CDR1 and CDR2 (germline): SGHRS, YFSETQ. The full variable domain, completed using reference TRBV5-1 and TRBJ2-7, is KAGVTQTPRYLIKTRGQQVTLSCSPISGHRSVSWYQQTPGQGLQFLFEYFSETQRNKGNFPGRFSGRQFSNSRSEMNVSTLELGDSALYLCASSTGQYYEQYFGPGTRLTVT.

The CDR3 sequence: CASTQSNRLSPLHF. CDR3 in DNA: TGTGCCAGCACCCAGAGCAACAGGCTTTCACCCCTCCACTTT. This chain links TRBV6-5 with TRBJ1-6; weak D call: TRBD1 (5 bases). V was clipped by 7 bases and J by 9 bases, with 16 bases between them. Germline V lookup: CDR1 MNHEY, CDR2 SVGAGI. This CDR3 spans 14 amino acids.

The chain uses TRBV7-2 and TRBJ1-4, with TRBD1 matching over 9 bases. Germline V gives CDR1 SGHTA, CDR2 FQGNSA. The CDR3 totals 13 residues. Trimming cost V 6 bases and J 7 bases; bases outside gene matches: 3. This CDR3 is CASRRTGVEKLFF. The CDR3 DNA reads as TGTGCCAGCAGAAGGACAGGGGTTGAAAAACTGTTTTTT.

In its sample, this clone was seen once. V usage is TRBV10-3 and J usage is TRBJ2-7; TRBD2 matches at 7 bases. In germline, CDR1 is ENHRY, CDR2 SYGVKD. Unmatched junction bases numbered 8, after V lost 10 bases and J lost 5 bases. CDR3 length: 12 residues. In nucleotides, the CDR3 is TGTGCCAACCAAACCCGGGGGGACGAGCAGTACTTC. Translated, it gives CANQTRGDEQYF.

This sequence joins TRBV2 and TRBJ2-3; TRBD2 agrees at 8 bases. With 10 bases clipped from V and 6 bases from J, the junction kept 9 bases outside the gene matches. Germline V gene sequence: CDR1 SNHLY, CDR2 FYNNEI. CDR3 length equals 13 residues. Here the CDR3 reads CATSRGGFDTQYF. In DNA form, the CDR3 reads TGTGCCACCAGCCGGGGGGGTTTCGATACGCAGTATTTT.

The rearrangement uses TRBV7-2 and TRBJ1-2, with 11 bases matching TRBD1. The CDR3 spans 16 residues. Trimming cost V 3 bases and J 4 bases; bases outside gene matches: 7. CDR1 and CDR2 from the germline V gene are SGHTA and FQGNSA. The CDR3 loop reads CASSLFAGQGGYGYTF. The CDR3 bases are TGTGCCAGCAGCTTGTTTGCGGGACAGGGGGGCTATGGCTACACCTTC.